The 30 T cell receptor beta chains below come from one sample, sequenced in a study of shared clonotypes between healthy human individuals. Sequencing used immunoSEQ multiplex PCR; TCRdb keeps in-frame clones, though not all of them. The sample carries roughly 2.1 million clones, more than 85% recorded once. The naive CD8 population came from CD45RO-negative cells selected for CCR7, without terminally differentiated effector memory CD45RA+ cells. Sequences were obtained from naive CD8+ T cells from PBMCs. These receptors all come from a man in his late teens or twenties in good health. Some clones in this sample may be carry-over from other donors' samples.

The J gene is TRBJ2-7, the V gene TRBV5-1, with 10 nucleotides matching TRBD2. Losses at the gene ends were 4 bases for V and 4 bases for J; bases not matched to a gene: 14. CDR1 and CDR2 from the germline V gene are SGHRS and YFSETQ. The CDR3 has 17 residues. The CDR3 is CASSPRSSPAGGYEQYF. The CDR3 bases are TGCGCCAGCAGCCCCCGTTCCTCCCCAGCGGGAGGGTACGAGCAGTACTTC. The full variable domain, rest sourced from reference TRBV5-1 and TRBJ2-7, is KAGVTQTPRYLIKTRGQQVTLSCSPISGHRSVSWYQQTPGQGLQFLFEYFSETQRNKGNFPGRFSGRQFSNSRSEMNVSTLELGDSALYLCASSPRSSPAGGYEQYFGPGTRLTVT.

This rearrangement joins TRBV11-2 to TRBJ1-2; tentatively, D is TRBD1 (6 bases). Trimming took 6 bases from V and 5 from J, leaving 13 bases between them. CDR1 is SGHAT, CDR2 FQNNGV, per germline. The CDR3 is 13 residues long. CDR3: CASSPQGGYGYTF. Written as DNA, the CDR3 is TGTGCCAGCAGTCCACAGGGAGGTTATGGCTACACCTTC. Full variable domain (remainder filled in from reference TRBV11-2 and TRBJ1-2): EAGVAQSPRYKIIEKRQSVAFWCNPISGHATLYWYQQILGQGPKLLIQFQNNGVVDDSQLPKDRFSAERLKGVDSTLKIQPAKLEDSAVYLCASSPQGGYGYTFGSGTRLTVV.

This CDR3 reads CASSARLLTSGSTPTTSGHEQFF. DNA for the CDR3: TGTGCCAGCAGCGCACGACTACTGACTAGCGGGAGCACTCCTACCACCTCTGGCCATGAGCAGTTCTTC. V and J are TRBV13 and TRBJ2-1; 12 bases are shared with TRBD2. This CDR3 region has 23 residues. The trim removed 5 bases at V and 8 bases at J, leaving 31 bases unmatched. CDR1 is PRHDT and CDR2 is FYEKMQ in the germline V gene (reference sequence).

The rearrangement joins TRBV5-1 to TRBJ2-7, with a tentative D call TRBD2 (5 bases). V was pared by 4 bases and J by 0 bases, with 11 bases between. Germline lookup yields CDR1 SGHRS and CDR2 YFSETQ. CDR3 length equals 14 residues. CDR3: CASSASGFSYEQYF. The CDR3 DNA follows: TGCGCCAGCAGCGCCTCGGGATTCTCCTACGAGCAGTACTTC.

The chain carries TRBV6-1 and TRBJ1-1, with TRBD1 identical over 7 bases. The V segment lost 4 bases and the J segment 5 bases; nucleotides outside the gene matches: 7. The CDR3 extends over 14 amino acids. Per the germline V gene, CDR1 is MNHNS and CDR2 is SASEGT. The CDR3 loop reads CASSGPRGLTEAFF. In nucleotides, the CDR3 is TGTGCCAGCAGTGGACCTAGGGGGCTGACTGAAGCTTTCTTT.

The chain recombines TRBV7-9 with TRBJ2-5; 9 bases match TRBD1. This CDR3 region has 15 residues. With 5 bases clipped from V and 5 bases from J, the junction kept 9 bases outside the gene matches. Germline V lookup: CDR1 SEHNR, CDR2 FQNEAQ (reference sequence). The CDR3 here is CASSGRDRVRETQYF. The CDR3 region has the DNA TGTGCCAGCAGCGGGCGGGACAGGGTCCGGGAGACCCAGTACTTC.

The genes are TRBV2 and TRBJ2-6; the match to TRBD2 covers 8 bases. From germline, CDR1 is SNHLY and CDR2 FYNNEI. CDR3 size: 17 residues. The ends lost 3 bases at V and 0 bases at J; junction bases unmatched: 4. The CDR3 DNA sequence: TGTGCCAGCAGTGATCGGGAGGGGGTCTCTGGGGCCAACGTCCTGACTTTC. Its protein product is CASSDREGVSGANVLTF.

This CDR3 reads CASSETPSPPWDEQYF. In DNA, the CDR3 is TGTGCCAGCAGTGAAACCCCCTCCCCCCCGTGGGACGAGCAGTACTTC. The chain carries TRBV2 and TRBJ2-7; D not certain. This CDR3 comprises 16 residues. The V end was cut by 2 bases, the J end by 5 bases, with 19 bases between. Germline V CDR1 and CDR2: SNHLY, FYNNEI.

The gene calls are TRBV5-4 and TRBJ1-2; no definite D call. The CDR3 spans 15 residues. Per the germline V gene, CDR1 is SGHNT and CDR2 is YYREEE (reference sequence). V was cut by 4 bases and J by 0 bases, with 13 bases left in between. As DNA, the CDR3 is TGTGCCAGCAGCCCCAGTCAGTTAGCTAACTATGGCTACACCTTC. This encodes CASSPSQLANYGYTF.

The chain uses TRBV7-7 and TRBJ2-6; TRBD1 is a possible D gene (5 bases). The CDR3 sequence is 14 residues long. Germline CDR1 and CDR2: SSHAT and FNYEAQ (reference sequence). The V end was cut by 4 bases, the J end by 4 bases, with 8 bases between. The CDR3 loop is CASSSGPGANVLTF. As DNA, the CDR3 is TGTGCCAGCAGCTCAGGGCCAGGGGCCAACGTCCTGACTTTC.

The chain employs TRBV27 and TRBJ2-1; D is possibly TRBD1 or TRBD2 (6 bases each). From germline, CDR1 is MNHEY and CDR2 SMNVEV (reference sequence). The CDR3 loop spans 17 amino acids. Trimming cost V 4 bases and J 0 bases, with 16 bases left between them. CDR3 sequence: CASSWGPGRSSYNEQFF. CDR3 in DNA: TGTGCCAGCAGTTGGGGGCCTGGGAGGAGCTCCTACAATGAGCAGTTCTTC.

The V call is TRBV19, the J call TRBJ2-7, with 12 positions matching TRBD2. CDR1 and CDR2 from the germline V gene are LNHDA and SQIVND (reference sequence). Trimming at V came to 2 bases and at J to 1 base, leaving 3 bases not matched to a gene. The CDR3 runs 16 residues. The CDR3 DNA reads TGTGCCAGTAGTATAAGAACTAGCGGGAGGTCCTACGAGCAGTACTTC. This translates into CASSIRTSGRSYEQYF.

The CDR3 DNA sequence: TGTGCCAGCAGCCCGGACAGGGCAGAGGTTACTGAAGCTTTCTTT. Translation gives CASSPDRAEVTEAFF. The chain links TRBV7-9 to TRBJ1-1; 8 bases fit TRBD1. Germline V gives CDR1 SEHNR, CDR2 FQNEAQ (reference sequence). V was clipped by 5 bases and J by 5 bases; unmatched bases: 10. The CDR3 covers 15 residues.

The chain has TRBV7-9 and TRBJ2-1; 9 bases are a match to TRBD1. Unmatched junction bases numbered 23, after V lost 5 bases and J lost 12 bases. The germline V gene has CDR1 SEHNR and CDR2 FQNEAQ (reference sequence). This CDR3 has 18 amino acids. The CDR3 protein is CASSPKGVTGGKDYRQFF. CDR3 DNA sequence: TGTGCCAGCAGCCCAAAGGGCGTTACAGGGGGCAAAGATTATCGGCAGTTCTTC.

As regards this clone: Other DNA sequences in the sample encode the same CDR3. The V gene is TRBV28, the J gene TRBJ2-7; TRBD2 aligns across 10 bases. Germline V gene sequence: CDR1 MDHEN, CDR2 SYDVKM. The CDR3 runs 13 residues. Germline trimming cut 5 bases from V and 4 bases from J; bases unmatched to any gene: 2. CDR3 residues: CASSSGRAYEQYF. Here the CDR3 DNA reads TGTGCCAGCAGTAGCGGGAGGGCTTACGAGCAGTACTTC. The variable domain in full, completed from reference TRBV28 and TRBJ2-7, reads DVKVTQSSRYLVKRTGEKVFLECVQDMDHENMFWYRQDPGLGLRLIYFSYDVKMKEKGDIPEGYSVSREKKERFSLILESASTNQTSMYLCASSSGRAYEQYFGPGTRLTVT.

The count of this clone is one. The genes are TRBV5-8 and TRBJ2-3; D is possibly TRBD2 (5 bases). V dropped 0 bases and J dropped 1 base, with 24 bases sitting between them. The CDR3 spans 20 residues. Germline lookup yields CDR1 SGHTS and CDR2 YDEGEE. The CDR3 coding sequence is TGTGCCAGCAGCTTGGGGCACGGGGAGTCGAACATATGGGGCACAGATACGCAGTATTTT. Protein: CASSLGHGESNIWGTDTQYF. The variable domain in full, completed from reference TRBV5-8 and TRBJ2-3, reads EAGVTQSPTHLIKTRGQQATLRCSPISGHTSVYWYQQALGLGLQFLLWYDEGEERNRGNFPPRFSGRQFPNYSSELNVNALELEDSALYLCASSLGHGESNIWGTDTQYFGPGTRLTVL.

The rearrangement joins TRBV7-8 to TRBJ2-1; 16 bases are shared with TRBD2. Unmatched junction bases numbered 5, after V lost 3 bases and J lost 6 bases. CDR1 SGHVS and CDR2 FQNEAQ come from the germline V gene. The CDR3 contains 17 residues. The CDR3 bases are TGTGCCAGCAGCTTGGGACTAGCGGGAGGGCCACTCAATGAGCAGTTCTTC. Residues: CASSLGLAGGPLNEQFF.

V usage is TRBV27 and J usage is TRBJ2-1; the match to TRBD2 covers 9 bases. Germline V gene lookup returns CDR1 MNHEY and CDR2 SMNVEV (reference sequence). J lost 6 bases, V lost 2 bases, and 8 bases had no gene match. The CDR3 is made up of 16 amino acids. The CDR3, as DNA: TGTGCCAGCAGTTTAAGGCGGGAGGGGCCGGTCAATGAGCAGTTCTTC. Its protein is CASSLRREGPVNEQFF.

The chain recombines TRBV5-1 with TRBJ1-1; D not certain. This CDR3 contains 15 residues. Germline V lookup: CDR1 SGHRS, CDR2 YFSETQ. Trimming took 3 bases from V and 3 from J, leaving 15 bases between them. DNA for the CDR3: TGCGCCAGCAGCTCGACTGGTCTCTCATACACTGAAGCTTTCTTT. Encoded protein: CASSSTGLSYTEAFF.

The rearrangement links TRBV11-2 to TRBJ2-5, with 7 bases identical to TRBD1. V lost 4 bases to trimming and J lost 5 bases; unmatched junction nucleotides: 7. Germline V lookup: CDR1 SGHAT, CDR2 FQNNGV. The CDR3 is 14 residues long. Here the CDR3 reads CASSWGQLRETQYF. The CDR3 region has the DNA TGTGCCAGCAGCTGGGGACAGTTAAGGGAGACCCAGTACTTC. Complete variable domain (other parts from reference TRBV11-2 and TRBJ2-5): EAGVAQSPRYKIIEKRQSVAFWCNPISGHATLYWYQQILGQGPKLLIQFQNNGVVDDSQLPKDRFSAERLKGVDSTLKIQPAKLEDSAVYLCASSWGQLRETQYFGPGTRLLVL.

This chain connects TRBV19 to TRBJ2-5; 7 nucleotides match TRBD1. The CDR3 totals 16 residues. Germline V gene data show CDR1 as LNHDA and CDR2 as SQIVND (reference sequence). The V segment lost 4 bases and the J segment 5 bases; nucleotides outside the gene matches: 13. CDR3 DNA: TGTGCCAGTAGTACACGGGACGCCAGGGGGATGGAGACCCAGTACTTC. Translating gives CASSTRDARGMETQYF.

The rearrangement uses TRBV9 and TRBJ1-4; D is possibly TRBD1 (5 bases). This CDR3 is 15 amino acids long. The V and J ends lost 3 bases and 2 bases respectively, with 11 bases between them. In germline, CDR1 is SGDLS, CDR2 YYNGEE. CDR3 coding DNA: TGTGCCAGCAGCGGGGGGACGTATACTAATGAAAAACTGTTTTTT. Its translation is CASSGGTYTNEKLFF.

This sequence joins TRBV4-1 and TRBJ1-2; perhaps TRBD1 as D (5 bases). With 0 bases removed from V and 11 bases from J, the gap between germline ends came to 16 bases. The germline CDR1 and CDR2 sequences are MGHRA and YSYEKL. This CDR3 contains 14 residues. CDR3 sequence reads: CASSQDLGRGGYTF. CDR3 DNA sequence: TGCGCCAGCAGCCAAGATTTAGGGAGGGGTGGATACACCTTC.

The chain recombines TRBV7-9 with TRBJ1-1; D not certain. The CDR3 is made up of 13 amino acids. V lost 3 bases and J 5 bases, leaving 10 bases between the germline ends. Germline V gene data show CDR1 as SEHNR and CDR2 as FQNEAQ (reference sequence). The CDR3 region is CASSFTVGTEAFF. The CDR3 DNA reads TGTGCCAGCAGCTTTACGGTGGGGACTGAAGCTTTCTTT.

A word on this clone: The sample contains more than one DNA sequence encoding this CDR3. The chain combines TRBV27 with TRBJ2-7; TRBD1 agrees at 8 bases. The CDR3 is 14 residues long. V shed 3 bases and J 2 bases; nucleotides not matched to a gene: 3. CDR1 and CDR2 from the germline V gene are MNHEY and SMNVEV (reference sequence). In nucleotides, the CDR3 is TGTGCCAGCAGTTTGACAGGGGAGCCCTACGAGCAGTACTTC. Protein sequence: CASSLTGEPYEQYF.

This clone was seen just once. The V gene is TRBV14, the J gene TRBJ2-2, with TRBD2 matching 13 bases. The CDR3 is 16 residues long. V dropped 3 bases and J dropped 4; count of bases not matched to a gene: 2. CDR1 and CDR2 (germline): SGHDN, FVKESK. The CDR3 loop is CASSQGLAGFTGELFF. The CDR3 nucleotides read TGTGCCAGCAGCCAGGGACTAGCGGGATTCACCGGGGAGCTGTTTTTT.

This clone is a singleton in its sample. The rearrangement links TRBV5-1 to TRBJ2-7; D unclear. Germline lookup yields CDR1 SGHRS and CDR2 YFSETQ. The V end lost 0 bases, the J end lost 5 bases, and 15 bases lay between the germline ends. The CDR3 totals 15 residues. CDR3 sequence: CASSLVPGLAHEQYF. The CDR3 DNA is TGCGCCAGCAGCTTGGTTCCTGGGTTAGCTCACGAGCAGTACTTC.

The gene calls are TRBV2 and TRBJ2-1, with 8 positions matching TRBD1. The CDR3 has 14 amino acids. CDR1 is SNHLY and CDR2 is FYNNEI in the germline V gene. V dropped 4 bases and J dropped 3; count of bases not matched to a gene: 2. For the CDR3, the DNA is TGTGCCAGCAGTGGGGACAGGCGCTACAATGAGCAGTTCTTC. Translating gives CASSGDRRYNEQFF.

This rearrangement joins TRBV6-4 to TRBJ2-1; 10 positions match TRBD2. Looked up from germline, CDR1 is MRHNA and CDR2 is SNTAGT. The length of the CDR3 is 14 residues. With V trimmed by 8 bases and J by 4 bases, 5 bases remained unmatched. The CDR3 nucleotides read TGTGCCAGCTCCCCGACTAGCGGGTACAATGAGCAGTTCTTC. Translating gives CASSPTSGYNEQFF.

The chain combines TRBV27 with TRBJ2-7; possible D gene TRBD2, 6 bases. Per the germline V gene, CDR1 is MNHEY and CDR2 is SMNVEV (reference sequence). The CDR3 runs 15 residues. The V end lost 5 bases, the J end lost 5 bases, and 19 bases lay between the germline ends. Here the CDR3 reads CASSPRLGMEHEQYF. DNA of the CDR3: TGTGCCAGCAGTCCTAGACTAGGTATGGAGCACGAGCAGTACTTC.